This T cell receptor beta chain derives from a study of T cells expressing NK-cell markers (dated by TCRdb to 2018 to 2020). For context, the study as a whole: About eight donors provided sorted CD3+CD56+NKG2C+, CD3+CD56+NKG2C- and CD3+CD56-NKG2C+ T-cell subsets, whose TCR beta-chain repertoires were profiled. Among the eight sequenced donors, only one was HCMV-seronegative, while the other seven were HCMV-seropositive. The eight sequenced donors were randomly selected healthy volunteers, three men and five women. Illumina HiSeq 2000/2500, MiSeq or NextSeq was used to sequence libraries as 2 x 150 bp reads.

HCMV-specific IgG was detected in serum with a commercial ELISA kit to determine HCMV serostatus. Peripheral blood mononuclear cells were isolated from blood by Ficoll density gradient centrifugation. CDR1 LGHNA and CDR2 YSLEER were looked up in the germline V gene. Spanning cysteine to phenylalanine, the CDR3 consists of 16 amino acids. The protein alone is recorded here. Summary of the overall study and its limitations: In over five donors, the dominant CD3+CD56+NKG2C+ clonotypes were among the top 10 CD8+ clonotypes and accounted for about 1.0-7.5% of CD8+ T cells. It remained unclear whether the expanded NKG2C-expressing T cell clones were specific for HCMV antigens. Those dominant clonotypes were again the most abundant among CD3+CD56-NKG2C+ cells in a few donors, at about 28.3-65%.

The listed sequencing device is Illumina HiSeq 2000. The TCR beta cDNA libraries were made using 5'RACE template switching, a step that added both a universal primer site and unique molecular identifiers. cDNA synthesis was primed from the TCR beta constant segment and was followed by two successive PCR amplification steps. The source study handled its data this way. MIGEC was used to demultiplex reads and group the reads by UMI, and MiTCR was used to assemble and quantify clonotypes. To remove erroneous sequences, TCR cDNA sequences were retained only when supported by two or more reads. The tcR package was used for downstream repertoire analysis, with clonotypes matched between fractions based on CDR3 nucleotide sequence plus V segment. Antigen specificity was annotated against VDJdb with VDJmatch, allowing one amino acid substitution in CDR3. Following reprocessing of the reads by TCRdb, the data hold one row per CDR3 protein sequence and no DNA is available. These V and J calls originate from TCRdb's pipeline instead of the authors' own analysis. In this sample's table one finds 400,000 to 550,000 distinct CDR3 sequences. Of the sample, roughly 8% is held by the ten largest clones.

As to this clonotype: It has no known antigen specificity.

This clonotype was sampled from a woman aged 18 to 75 in good health. The V and J segments used are TRBV4-3 and TRBJ2-1; absent DNA, TCRdb's TRBD2 call cannot be checked. The sequencing input was blood T cells: a sorted CD56 or NKG2C T cell subset, CD4+ or CD8+ T cells, or bulk PBMC T cells (not recorded which). The CDR3 reads CASSQAVAASYNEQFF.